This TCR beta chain stems from a study of cytomegalovirus exposure and HLA in healthy donors. Study results and limitations: The authors later found HLA-associated TCR beta chains more clonally expanded than equally common others. The classifier reportedly diagnosed cytomegalovirus status with high specificity and sensitivity. Researchers reported in a later analysis that a missense DCLRE1C variant was tied to TCR beta V- and J-gene trimming.

This CDR3 is built from 14 residues. J gave up 4 bases and V 4 bases, and 3 bases lay outside the gene matches. Looked up from germline, CDR1 is SNHLY and CDR2 is FYNNEI. Concerning this clone itself: Its cognate antigen is unknown.

Primers for the PCR totalled 60 Vbeta and 13 Jbeta. TCRdb keeps only in-frame clones here, not all; method: immunoSEQ multiplex PCR. The repertoire holds fewer than 250,000 clones, with about 79% as singletons. Healthy individuals who donated bone marrow served as the donors. The TCR originated in a man between 18 and 35 years old in good health and CMV-seronegative. The sequenced sample consisted of PBMCs. V is TRBV2 and J is TRBJ1-1; 10 bases align to TRBD1. CDR3 region: CASSATGGFTEAFF. For the CDR3, the DNA is TGTGCCAGCAGTGCGACAGGGGGCTTCACTGAAGCTTTCTTT.